The source of this T cell receptor beta chain is a study of T cells expressing NK-cell markers. What made the TCR beta cDNA was 5'RACE template switching with UMIs. TCRdb reprocessed the 5' RACE reads; each CDR3 protein has one entry and no DNA is given. The sample includes 550,000 to 600,000 distinct CDR3 sequences. Germline V CDR1 and CDR2: MNHEY, SVGAGI. The CDR3 covers 16 residues. This chain links TRBV6-5 with TRBJ2-3; TCRdb designates TRBD1, a call that cannot be tested without DNA. Input material: blood T cells: a sorted CD56 or NKG2C T cell subset, CD4+ or CD8+ T cells, or bulk PBMC T cells (not recorded which). This clonotype was obtained from a man younger than 35 in good health. The CDR3 protein is CASSYSGPEGTDTQYF.